Listed here are 31 T cell receptor beta chains from one sample, sequenced in a study of T-cell memory formation after mild COVID-19. A single record per CDR3 protein comes from TCRdb applying MiXCR to the 5' RACE reads. The data contain 200,000 to 250,000 distinct CDR3 sequences, more than 8% of them singletons. Sequencing was carried out using PBMCs or a T cell subset sorted from them (not recorded which). The receptor source for this set is a man between 18 and 29 years old who had mild COVID-19 (a few samples of this study predate the infection). Cell type and time point are not known.

The rearrangement joins TRBV29-1 to TRBJ2-3, with 10 nucleotides matching TRBD2. Germline V CDR1 and CDR2: SQVTM, ANQGSEA. The CDR3 length is 15 residues. V lost 4 bases and J lost 3; bases outside the gene matches: 7. CDR3 loop: CSVVERGGTTDTQYF. The CDR3 DNA sequence: TGCAGCGTTGTTGAGCGGGGGGGCACGACAGATACGCAGTATTTT.

This clonotype was picked up a small number of times. The chain carries TRBV28 and TRBJ2-5; 8 bases agree with TRBD1. V dropped 5 bases and J dropped 6; count of bases not matched to a gene: 8. Germline CDR1 MDHEN, CDR2 SYDVKM. The CDR3 has 14 residues. The CDR3 DNA follows: TGTGCCAGCAGTAGGACAGGGAATCTACAGACCCAGTACTTC. As protein: CASSRTGNLQTQYF.

This clonotype has more than one count but fewer than ten. This chain links TRBV20-1 with TRBJ2-1; possibly TRBD2 for D (5 bases). The V gene's germline CDR1 is DFQATT and CDR2 SNEGSKA (reference sequence). V lost 0 bases, J lost 0 bases, and 12 bases lay in between. This CDR3 region has 16 residues. The CDR3 here is CSARDPAGGSYNEQFF. The DNA for the CDR3 is TGCAGTGCTAGAGATCCCGCGGGTGGCTCCTACAATGAGCAGTTCTTC.

This clonotype was counted between two and nine times. The rearrangement links TRBV5-1 to TRBJ2-3, with D tentatively TRBD2 (5 bases). Germline-derived CDR1 and CDR2 are SGHRS and YFSETQ. V was cut by 4 bases and J by 0 bases, with 12 bases left in between. This CDR3 contains 15 residues. This CDR3 reads CASSPSGTSTDTQYF. As DNA, the CDR3 is TGCGCCAGCAGCCCAAGCGGTACTAGCACAGATACGCAGTATTTT.

The V call is TRBV5-1, the J call TRBJ2-7, with TRBD2 identical over 8 bases. This CDR3 is 14 amino acids long. Germline V gene sequence: CDR1 SGHRS, CDR2 YFSETQ. J lost 2 bases, V lost 2 bases, and 3 bases had no gene match. CDR3 loop: CASSFSGATYEQYF. The CDR3 nucleotides are TGCGCCAGCAGCTTTAGCGGGGCTACCTACGAGCAGTACTTC.

In this sample, this clonotype turned up a few times. CDR3 in DNA: TGCGCCAGCAGCCCTCCCCGGCAGGGGGGTTTCTACAATGAGCAGTTCTTC. Amino acid sequence: CASSPPRQGGFYNEQFF. The rearrangement links TRBV4-1 to TRBJ2-1; tentatively, D is TRBD1 (7 bases). With 4 bases removed from V and 3 bases from J, the gap between germline ends came to 19 bases. Germline CDR1 is MGHRA and CDR2 is YSYEKL. The CDR3 is 17 residues long.

This clonotype was detected once. The chain has TRBV5-5 and TRBJ2-7; D assignment may be TRBD1 or TRBD2 (5 bases each). The germline CDR1 and CDR2 sequences are SGHKS and YYEKEE (reference sequence). The CDR3 has 16 residues. Deletions cut 4 bases from V and 1 base from J, with 18 bases between. CDR3 DNA: TGTGCCAGCAGCCCTTCCACACGGGACGGATCCTACGAGCAGTACGTC. Protein product: CASSPSTRDGSYEQYV.

V usage is TRBV6-5 and J usage is TRBJ2-7, with D perhaps matching TRBD2 (6 bases). CDR3 size: 15 residues. The ends were cut back, 0 bases at V and 4 bases at J, with 13 bases in the middle. Germline V gene data show CDR1 as MNHEY and CDR2 as SVGAGI. This CDR3 reads CASSYSRRGAYEQYF. The CDR3 nucleotides read TGTGCCAGCAGTTACTCGCGGCGGGGCGCTTACGAGCAGTACTTC.

This clonotype was recorded a few times. The chain combines TRBV5-6 with TRBJ1-1; TRBD1 might be the D (5 bases). The length of the CDR3 is 16 residues. CDR1 and CDR2 (germline): SGHDT, YYEEEE. V gave up 3 bases and J gave up 4 bases, with 19 bases separating them. DNA of the CDR3: TGTGCCAGCAGCTATGGCGGCGATGTCGGGGGCACTGAAGCTTTCTTT. Amino acids: CASSYGGDVGGTEAFF.

This clonotype was found a few times. The chain carries TRBV15 and TRBJ2-1; 10 nucleotides line up with TRBD2. The CDR3 contains 17 residues. The germline V gene encodes CDR1 LNHNV and CDR2 YYDKDF (reference sequence). Trimming at V came to 0 bases and at J to 8 bases, leaving 10 bases not matched to a gene. CDR3: CATSRDQASGGGDEQFF. DNA of the CDR3: TGTGCCACCAGCAGAGATCAGGCTAGCGGGGGAGGAGATGAGCAGTTCTTC. Complete variable domain (other parts from reference TRBV15 and TRBJ2-1): DAMVIQNPRYQVTQFGKPVTLSCSQTLNHNVMYWYQQKSSQAPKLLFHYYDKDFNNEADTPDNFQSRRPNTSFCFLDIRSPGLGDTAMYLCATSRDQASGGGDEQFFGPGTRLTVL.

The chain combines TRBV30 with TRBJ2-7; D is unclear. Germline V gives CDR1 GTSNPN, CDR2 SVGIG (reference sequence). The CDR3 contains 13 residues. Trimming removed 1 base from V and 2 bases from J, with 9 bases in between. In DNA, the CDR3 is TGTGCCTGGAGTGGTCTACTACCCTACGAGCAGTACTTC. Protein product: CAWSGLLPYEQYF.

This chain links TRBV19 with TRBJ1-4; D is uncertain. Germline CDR1 and CDR2: LNHDA and SQIVND (reference sequence). This CDR3 is built from 14 residues. Trimming removed 5 bases at V and 1 base at J, with 8 bases between. CDR3 protein: CASSDDGTNEKLFF. Written as DNA, the CDR3 is TGTGCCAGTAGTGATGACGGAACTAATGAAAAACTGTTTTTT.

This clonotype occurred a few times. This chain joins TRBV18 and TRBJ1-2; D is uncertain. Trimming pared 6 bases from V and 2 bases from J, leaving 16 bases between. The CDR3 contains 15 residues. The germline V gene encodes CDR1 KGHSH and CDR2 LQKENI. The CDR3 spells CASSPTIDGNYGYTF. The DNA for the CDR3 is TGTGCCAGCTCCCCGACAATAGACGGGAACTATGGCTACACCTTC.

This clonotype was counted only a few times. The gene calls are TRBV6-5 and TRBJ2-3; 11 bases agree with TRBD2. The CDR3 is 16 amino acids. CDR1 and CDR2 (germline): MNHEY, SVGAGI. V gave up 6 bases and J gave up 3 bases; unmatched junction bases: 8. CDR3: CASSEILAGGTDTQYF. DNA of the CDR3: TGTGCCAGCAGCGAGATCCTAGCGGGGGGTACAGATACGCAGTATTTT.

The table lists this clonotype with many counts. The J gene is TRBJ2-2, the V gene TRBV7-2; 8 bases are a match to TRBD1. CDR3 length: 14 amino acids. The germline V gene has CDR1 SGHTA and CDR2 FQGNSA. After removal of 7 bases from V and 7 bases from J, the junction contained 8 bases not matched to a gene. The CDR3 DNA reads as TGTGCCAGCACCCTGACAGGGGAAAACGGGGAGCTGTTTTTT. Its protein is CASTLTGENGELFF.

This clonotype was detected only a few times. The chain is built from TRBV27 and TRBJ2-5, with D possibly being TRBD2 (5 bases). V was shortened by 6 bases and J by 3 bases, with 14 bases between the two germline ends. This CDR3 spans 14 amino acids. Germline V gives CDR1 MNHEY, CDR2 SMNVEV (reference sequence). CDR3 amino acids: CASRTRGREETQYF. The CDR3 DNA follows: TGTGCCAGCAGAACTCGAGGGCGGGAAGAGACCCAGTACTTC.

This clonotype was detected a few times. An end of the junction differs from the germline gene, which may be a read error. CDR3 in amino acids: CATSREEVRSTDTQYF. The CDR3 nucleotides read TGTGCCACCAGCCGAGAGGAGGTGAGGAGCACAGATACGCAGTATTTT. J is TRBJ2-3 and V is TRBV15; possibly TRBD2 for D (5 bases). Per germline, CDR1 LNHNV and CDR2 YYDKDF (reference sequence). This CDR3 region has 16 residues.

The V call is TRBV6-5, the J call TRBJ2-7; possible D gene TRBD1, 7 bases. Per germline, CDR1 MNHEY and CDR2 SVGAGI. This CDR3 has 13 amino acids. Trimming removed 8 bases at V and 6 bases at J, with 17 bases between. CDR3 nucleotide sequence: TGTGCCAGCGGGCAGGGGGGCTTGGGCGAGCAGTACTTC. Translation gives CASGQGGLGEQYF.

The CDR3 reads CASSANQGVWSEAFF. CDR3 sequence (DNA): TGTGCCAGCAGCGCAAACCAGGGGGTTTGGTCTGAAGCTTTCTTT. The V gene is TRBV3-1, the J gene TRBJ1-1; 7 positions agree with TRBD1. With V trimmed by 5 bases and J by 6 bases, 12 bases remained unmatched. This CDR3 has 15 amino acids. Germline values: CDR1 LGHDT, CDR2 YNNKEL (reference sequence). Complete variable domain (other parts from reference TRBV3-1 and TRBJ1-1): DTAVSQTPKYLVTQMGNDKSIKCEQNLGHDTMYWYKQDSKKFLKIMFSYNNKELIINETVPNRFSPKSPDKAHLNLHINSLELGDSAVYFCASSANQGVWSEAFFGQGTRLTVV.

This chain joins TRBV20-1 and TRBJ1-3; D gene uncertain. From germline, CDR1 is DFQATT and CDR2 SNEGSKA (reference sequence). This CDR3 is built from 15 residues. V was trimmed by 6 bases and J by 0 bases, leaving 15 bases between them. CDR3 protein: CSAPDSWNSGNTIYF. For the CDR3, the DNA is TGCAGTGCGCCGGACTCATGGAACTCTGGAAACACCATATATTTT.

This clonotype appeared a few times. The chain is built from TRBV5-1 and TRBJ2-2, with a weak D call TRBD1 (6 bases). Germline V gene sequence: CDR1 SGHRS, CDR2 YFSETQ. Trimming shortened V by 4 bases and J by 6 bases, and 16 bases separated the two germline ends. The CDR3 has 15 amino acids. DNA for the CDR3: TGCGCCAGCAGCGTACAGGGATCTTCCTCCGGGGAGCTGTTTTTT. As protein: CASSVQGSSSGELFF.

This clonotype turned up a few times. The V and J genes are TRBV7-9 and TRBJ2-7; 7 positions agree with TRBD1. The CDR3 is made up of 13 amino acids. The V gene end was trimmed by 3 bases and the J gene end by 11 bases; junction bases not matched to a gene: 10. Germline-derived CDR1 and CDR2 are SEHNR and FQNEAQ (reference sequence). The CDR3 reads CASSFAEDTGEYF. The DNA of the CDR3 is TGTGCCAGCAGCTTCGCGGAGGACACAGGGGAGTACTTC.

V is TRBV2 and J is TRBJ2-1; 10 bases match TRBD1. The CDR3 loop spans 13 amino acids. The germline V gene encodes CDR1 SNHLY and CDR2 FYNNEI. Unmatched junction bases numbered 9, after V lost 11 bases and J lost 8 bases. CDR3 coding DNA: TGTGCCGGGCGGACAGGGGGTGTGGATGAGCAGTTCTTC. Encoded protein: CAGRTGGVDEQFF. The complete variable domain, with remaining parts taken from reference TRBV2 and TRBJ2-1, reads EPEVTQTPSHQVTQMGQEVILRCVPISNHLYFYWYRQILGQKVEFLVSFYNNEISEKSEIFDDQFSVERPDGSNFTLKIRSTKLEDSAMYFCAGRTGGVDEQFFGPGTRLTVL.

This chain uses TRBV10-3 with TRBJ2-3; TRBD2 matches at 10 bases. With V trimmed by 6 bases and J by 4 bases, 7 bases remained unmatched. The CDR3 totals 15 residues. Germline V gives CDR1 ENHRY, CDR2 SYGVKD. In DNA form, the CDR3 reads TGTGCCATCAGGGAAGCGGGGGGGCAGTCAGATACGCAGTATTTT. Translating gives CAIREAGGQSDTQYF.

At least ten counts were recorded for this clonotype. The gene calls are TRBV15 and TRBJ2-3, with a tentative D call TRBD1 (5 bases). The CDR3 is 14 residues long. The V end was cut by 3 bases, the J end by 6 bases, with 13 bases between. The V gene's germline CDR1 is LNHNV and CDR2 YYDKDF (reference sequence). The CDR3 loop reads CATSRGHMGDTQYF. CDR3 in DNA: TGTGCCACCAGCAGGGGGCACATGGGTGATACGCAGTATTTT. Variable domain in full (rest from reference TRBV15 and TRBJ2-3): DAMVIQNPRYQVTQFGKPVTLSCSQTLNHNVMYWYQQKSSQAPKLLFHYYDKDFNNEADTPDNFQSRRPNTSFCFLDIRSPGLGDTAMYLCATSRGHMGDTQYFGPGTRLTVL.

This clonotype was seen more than once but under ten times. The CDR3 here is CASTEGLKGEQYV. For the CDR3, the DNA is TGTGCCAGCACCGAGGGATTAAAGGGCGAGCAGTACGTC. This chain joins TRBV6-6 and TRBJ2-7, with D maybe TRBD2 (5 bases). The ends were cut back, 7 bases at V and 6 bases at J, with 16 bases in the middle. The CDR3 has 13 residues. The germline CDR1 and CDR2 sequences are MNHNY and SVGAGI (reference sequence).

Many counts were recorded for this clonotype. One junction end disagrees with the germline gene, perhaps due to a read error. The CDR3 DNA follows: TGTGCCAGCAGCTTAGACAGGGCCCAGTCCTTC. It yields the protein CASSLDRAQSF. The rearrangement joins TRBV7-2 to TRBJ2-5, with D possibly matching TRBD1 (6 bases). CDR1 and CDR2 (germline): SGHTA, FQGNSA. This CDR3 is built from 11 residues. The entire variable domain, with the rest obtained from reference TRBV7-2 and TRBJ2-5, is as follows: GAGVSQSPSNKVTEKGKDVELRCDPISGHTALYWYRQSLGQGLEFLIYFQGNSAPDKSGLPSDRFSAERTGGSVSTLTIQRTQQEDSAVYLCASSLDRAQSFGPGTRLLVL.

This chain uses TRBV4-1 with TRBJ1-1; tentative D call: TRBD1 (5 bases). CDR3 length: 16 amino acids. Trimming took 3 bases from V and 2 from J, leaving 16 bases between them. CDR1 is MGHRA, CDR2 YSYEKL, per germline. In DNA, the CDR3 is TGCGCCAGCAGCCACAACCGGGACTTAACTAACACTGAAGCTTTCTTT. Amino acid sequence: CASSHNRDLTNTEAFF.

This clonotype was found a few times. The chain is built from TRBV7-9 and TRBJ1-2; D gene uncertain. The V end was cut by 5 bases, the J end by 8 bases, with 12 bases between. The germline V gene has CDR1 SEHNR and CDR2 FQNEAQ (reference sequence). The CDR3 totals 12 residues. CDR3 sequence reads: CASSLGALGYTF. The CDR3 bases are TGTGCCAGCAGCCTGGGAGCTTTAGGCTACACCTTC. Full variable domain (remainder filled in from reference TRBV7-9 and TRBJ1-2): DTGVSQNPRHKITKRGQNVTFRCDPISEHNRLYWYRQTLGQGPEFLTYFQNEAQLEKSRLLSDRFSAERPKGSFSTLEIQRTEQGDSAMYLCASSLGALGYTFGSGTRLTVV.

This clonotype turned up a few times. This rearrangement joins TRBV3-1 to TRBJ2-5; tentative D call: TRBD2 (6 bases). The V gene lost 7 bases and the J gene lost 2 bases, with 11 bases spanning the gap. Germline V gene lookup returns CDR1 LGHDT and CDR2 YNNKEL (reference sequence). This CDR3 comprises 13 residues. CDR3: CASTTGEQETQYF. The CDR3 nucleotides read TGTGCCAGCACCACGGGGGAACAAGAGACCCAGTACTTC.

This clonotype was observed at least ten times. The genes are TRBV6-2 or TRBV6-3 and TRBJ2-5; 8 nucleotides align to TRBD1. V trimming: 8 bases; J trimming: 2 bases; junction bases outside the gene matches: 1. The germline V gene has CDR1 MNHEY and CDR2 SVGEGT. The CDR3 loop spans 12 amino acids. The CDR3 bases are TGTGCCAGCGGGGACAGGCAAGAGACCCAGTACTTC. Translation: CASGDRQETQYF.